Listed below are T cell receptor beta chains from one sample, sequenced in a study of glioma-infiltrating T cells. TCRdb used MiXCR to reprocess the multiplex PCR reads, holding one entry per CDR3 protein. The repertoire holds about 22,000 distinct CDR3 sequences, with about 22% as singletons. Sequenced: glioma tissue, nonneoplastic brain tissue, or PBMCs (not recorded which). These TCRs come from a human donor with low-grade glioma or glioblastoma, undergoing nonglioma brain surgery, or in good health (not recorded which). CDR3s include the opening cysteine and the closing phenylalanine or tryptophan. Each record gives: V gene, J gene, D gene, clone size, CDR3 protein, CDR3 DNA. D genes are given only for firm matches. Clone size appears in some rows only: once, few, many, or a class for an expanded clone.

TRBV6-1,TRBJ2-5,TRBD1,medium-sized,CASSLLTGGETQYF,TGTGCCAGCAGTTTACTGACAGGGGGAGAGACCCAGTACTTC
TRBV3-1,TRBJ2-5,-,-,CASSQAETQYF,TGTGCCAGCAGCCAAGCAGAGACCCAGTACTTC
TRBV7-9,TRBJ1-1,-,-,CASSLFLINTEAFF,TGTGCCAGCAGCTTATTTCTCATAAACACTGAAGCTTTCTTT
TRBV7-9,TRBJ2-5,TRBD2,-,CASSPGTSSGTQHF,TGTGCCAGCAGCCCGGGGACTAGCAGTGGGACCCAGCACTTC
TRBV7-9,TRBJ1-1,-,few,CASSADYTEAFF,TGTGCCAGCAGCGCCGACTACACTGAAGCTTTCTTT
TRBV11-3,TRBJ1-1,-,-,CASSLGGTTLGTEAFF,TGTGCCAGCAGCTTAGGGGGGACCACTCTCGGAACTGAAGCTTTCTTT
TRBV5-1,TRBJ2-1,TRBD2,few,CASSLGGTSNEQFF,TGCGCCAGCAGCTTGGGCGGGACTAGCAATGAGCAGTTCTTC
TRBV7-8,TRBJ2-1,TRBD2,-,CASSSRTSGGRTYNEQFF,TGTGCCAGCAGCTCTCGGACTAGCGGGGGGCGAACCTACAATGAGCAGTTCTTC
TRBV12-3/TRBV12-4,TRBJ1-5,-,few,CASSLNPDQPQHF,TGTGCCAGCAGTTTAAATCCGGATCAGCCCCAGCATTTT
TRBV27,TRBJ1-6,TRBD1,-,CASSSPGGPGSPLHF,TGTGCCAGCAGTTCTCCAGGGGGCCCGGGATCACCCCTCCACTTT
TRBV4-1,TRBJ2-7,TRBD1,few,CASSPGTGSYEQYF,TGCGCCAGCAGTCCCGGGACAGGGTCCTACGAGCAGTACTTC
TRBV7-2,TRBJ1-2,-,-,CASRLQVGNYGYTF,TGTGCCAGCAGATTACAGGTTGGAAACTATGGCTACACCTTC
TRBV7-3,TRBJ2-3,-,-,CASSLLGSGLTGSTDTQYF,TGTGCCAGCAGCTTGCTAGGTAGCGGACTAACTGGCAGCACAGATACGCAGTATTTT
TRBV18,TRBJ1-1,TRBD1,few,CASSTGTDTEAFF,TGTGCCAGCTCAACCGGGACAGACACTGAAGCTTTCTTT
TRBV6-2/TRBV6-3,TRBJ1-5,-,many,CASSGYRDWDQPQHF,TGTGCCAGCAGTGGGTACAGGGATTGGGATCAGCCCCAGCATTTT
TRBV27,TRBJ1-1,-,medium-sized,CASSINRDSPEAFF,TGTGCCAGCAGTATTAACAGGGACTCGCCTGAAGCTTTCTTT
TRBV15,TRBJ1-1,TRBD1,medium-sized,CATSRDRGGSAEAFF,TGTGCCACCAGCAGAGATCGAGGGGGCAGCGCTGAAGCTTTCTTT
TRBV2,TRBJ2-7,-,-,CAILKQGTYEQYF,TGTGCCATATTGAAACAAGGCACCTACGAGCAGTACTTC
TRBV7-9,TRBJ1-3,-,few,CASSYGQGKVAGNTIYF,TGTGCCAGCAGCTATGGCCAGGGGAAGGTTGCTGGAAACACCATATATTTT
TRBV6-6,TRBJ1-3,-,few,CASSYSFPGIPRTSGNTIYF,TGTGCCAGCAGTTACTCTTTCCCCGGGATTCCCCGTACCTCTGGAAACACCATATATTTT
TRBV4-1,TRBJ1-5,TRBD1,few,CASSHYRGREINQPQHF,TGCGCCAGCAGCCATTACAGGGGGCGGGAGATCAATCAGCCCCAGCATTTT
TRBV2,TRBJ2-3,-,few,CASSGRGGTDTQYF,TGTGCCAGCAGTGGGCGGGGTGGCACAGATACGCAGTATTTT
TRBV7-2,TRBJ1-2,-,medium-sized,CASSKSYGYTF,TGTGCCAGCAGTAAGAGCTATGGCTACACCTTC
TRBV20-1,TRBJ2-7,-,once,CSARAVGRTYEQYF,TGCAGTGCTAGAGCCGTGGGCAGGACCTACGAGCAGTACTTC
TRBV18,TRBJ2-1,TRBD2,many,CASHKSGGNNEQFF,TGTGCCAGCCACAAAAGCGGGGGAAACAATGAGCAGTTCTTC
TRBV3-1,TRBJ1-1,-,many,CASSQGFGTEAFF,TGTGCCAGCAGCCAGGGCTTCGGCACTGAAGCTTTCTTT
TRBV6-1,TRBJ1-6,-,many,CASSPVLLPLHF,TGTGCCAGCAGCCCCGTCCTGCTTCCCCTCCACTTT
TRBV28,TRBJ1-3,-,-,CASSLGGGRAGKTIYF,TGTGCCAGCAGTTTGGGGGGGGGCAGAGCTGGAAAGACCATATATTTT
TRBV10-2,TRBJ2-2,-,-,CASSRGPNTGELFF,TGCGCCAGCAGCCGAGGGCCCAACACCGGGGAGCTGTTTTTT
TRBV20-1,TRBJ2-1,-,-,CSATGGDNEQFF,TGCAGTGCCACCGGGGGCGATAATGAGCAGTTCTTC
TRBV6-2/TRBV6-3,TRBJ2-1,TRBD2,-,CASTEVAGGKHQHFF,TGTGCCAGCACCGAAGTAGCGGGGGGGAAGCATCAGCATTTCTTC
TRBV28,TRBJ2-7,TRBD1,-,CASSWARDSPHEQYF,TGTGCCAGCAGCTGGGCGAGGGACAGTCCCCACGAGCAGTACTTC
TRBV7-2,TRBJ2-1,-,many,CASSINEGREQFF,TGTGCCAGCAGCATAAATGAAGGACGTGAGCAGTTCTTC
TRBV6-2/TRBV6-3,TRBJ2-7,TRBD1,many,CASSRQGVWSYEQYF,TGTGCCAGCAGTCGGCAGGGGGTCTGGTCCTACGAGCAGTACTTC
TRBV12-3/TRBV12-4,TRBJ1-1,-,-,CASSFKRGTEAFF,TGTGCCAGCAGTTTTAAGAGAGGCACTGAAGCTTTCTTT
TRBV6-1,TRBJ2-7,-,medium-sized,CASMRAGRSYEQYF,TGTGCCAGCATGCGGGCAGGCCGCTCCTACGAGCAGTACTTC
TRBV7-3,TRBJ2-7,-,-,CASGTYEQYF,TGTGCCAGCGGCACTTACGAGCAGTACTTC
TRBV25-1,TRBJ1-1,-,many,CASSRHGTDTEAFF,TGTGCCAGCAGTAGGCACGGGACGGACACTGAAGCTTTCTTT
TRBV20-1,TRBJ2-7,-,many,CSARGDSVYEQYF,TGCAGTGCTAGAGGAGACAGTGTCTACGAGCAGTACTTC
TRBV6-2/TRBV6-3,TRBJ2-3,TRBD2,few,CASSVLAGGPDTQYF,TGTGCCAGCAGCGTACTAGCGGGGGGGCCAGATACGCAGTATTTT
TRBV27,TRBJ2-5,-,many,CASTYDRRGLETQYF,TGTGCCAGCACTTATGACAGAAGGGGTTTGGAGACCCAGTACTTC
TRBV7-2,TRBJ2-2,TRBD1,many,CASSSRQGGTGELFF,TGTGCCAGCAGCTCCAGACAGGGGGGCACCGGGGAGCTGTTTTTT
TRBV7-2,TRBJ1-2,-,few,CASSLADGGWYGYTF,TGTGCCAGCAGCTTAGCTGACGGGGGGTGGTATGGCTACACCTTC
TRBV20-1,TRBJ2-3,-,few,CSVATGSPDTQYF,TGCAGTGTTGCCACAGGGTCCCCAGATACGCAGTATTTT
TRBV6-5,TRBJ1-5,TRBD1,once,CASSRSGQGNQPQHF,TGTGCCAGCAGTCGATCCGGACAGGGGAATCAGCCCCAGCATTTT
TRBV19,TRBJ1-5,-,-,CAISIDKLQGGRNQPQHF,TGTGCCATTAGTATAGATAAACTACAGGGAGGACGCAATCAGCCCCAGCATTTT
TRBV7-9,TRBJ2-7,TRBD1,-,CASSPRQGAYEQYF,TGTGCCAGCAGCCCCAGACAGGGAGCCTACGAGCAGTACTTC
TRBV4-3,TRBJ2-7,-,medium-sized,CASSQGAGEFYEQYF,TGCGCCAGCAGCCAAGGAGCAGGGGAATTCTACGAGCAGTACTTC
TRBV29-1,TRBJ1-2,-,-,CSVGEGRGYTF,TGCAGCGTTGGGGAGGGACGAGGCTACACCTTC
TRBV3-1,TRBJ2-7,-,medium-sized,CASSQGGGQGEQYF,TGTGCCAGCAGCCAAGGAGGAGGGCAGGGCGAGCAGTACTTC
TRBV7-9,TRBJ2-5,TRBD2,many,CAGGTSGEYQETQYF,TGTGCCGGGGGGACTAGCGGGGAATACCAAGAGACCCAGTACTTC
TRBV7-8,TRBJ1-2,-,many,CASSNHRANYGYTF,TGTGCCAGCAGCAACCACAGGGCGAACTATGGCTACACCTTC
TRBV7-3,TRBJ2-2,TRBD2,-,CASSPSRLAGGTITDTGELFF,TGTGCCAGCAGCCCCTCTAGACTAGCGGGGGGCACAATTACGGACACCGGGGAGCTGTTTTTT
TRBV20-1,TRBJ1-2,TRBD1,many,CSAHRGLDYGYTF,TGCAGTGCCCACAGGGGGTTAGACTATGGCTACACCTTC
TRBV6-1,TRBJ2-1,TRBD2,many,CASRLPGLGSHEQFF,TGTGCCAGCAGACTTCCGGGACTAGGATCCCACGAGCAGTTCTTC